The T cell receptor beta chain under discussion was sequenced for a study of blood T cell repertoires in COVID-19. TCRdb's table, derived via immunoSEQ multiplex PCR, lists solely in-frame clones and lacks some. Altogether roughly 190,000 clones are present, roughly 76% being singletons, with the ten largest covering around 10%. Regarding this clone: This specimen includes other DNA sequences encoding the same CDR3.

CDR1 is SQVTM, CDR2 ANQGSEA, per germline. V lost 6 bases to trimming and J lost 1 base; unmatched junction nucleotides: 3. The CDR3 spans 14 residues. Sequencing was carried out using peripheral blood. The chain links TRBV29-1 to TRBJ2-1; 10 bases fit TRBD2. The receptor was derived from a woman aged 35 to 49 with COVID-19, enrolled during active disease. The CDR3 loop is CSVGAGGSYNEQFF. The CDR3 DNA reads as TGCAGCGTGGGAGCGGGAGGGTCCTACAATGAGCAGTTCTTC.